Shown below are 19 T cell receptor beta chains from a single sample sequenced in a study of beta chain features in type 1 diabetes listed by TCRdb under 2018. The library relied on the immunoSEQ multiplex PCR assay. The High Capacity cDNA Reverse Transcription Kit was used to reverse transcribe all of the isolated RNA, meaning that expressed TCRB transcripts were what got sequenced. TCRdb took over this immuneACCESS table, retaining in-frame rearrangements with V and J assigned. Such tables are incomplete; in checked studies, under half of the missing clones stem from an unresolved V gene, and the remainder is unexplained. Within this sample are about 130,000 clones, with about a tenth of them counted one time only. The ten largest clones add up to approximately 0.68% of the sample. Sequences were obtained from central memory CD4+ T cells from blood. All receptors come from a man younger than 35 in good health.

V usage is TRBV4-1 and J usage is TRBJ2-2, with TRBD2 identical over 8 bases. J gave up 6 bases and V 4 bases, and 10 bases lay outside the gene matches. Germline-derived CDR1 and CDR2 are MGHRA and YSYEKL. CDR3 length equals 16 residues. The CDR3 sequence: CASSPRETSAAGELFF. The CDR3 coding sequence is TGCGCCAGCAGCCCCCGAGAGACTAGCGCGGCCGGGGAGCTGTTTTTT.

This clone was observed a few times. CDR3 sequence (DNA): TGTGCCAGCAGTGAAGCGTCTCGGGGGGGAAATGAGCAGTTCTTC. Translating gives CASSEASRGGNEQFF. The chain is built from TRBV2 and TRBJ2-1, with 8 bases fitting TRBD2. The CDR3 totals 15 residues. Trimming removed 0 bases from V and 7 bases from J; junction bases left unmatched: 5. Germline lookup yields CDR1 SNHLY and CDR2 FYNNEI.

V is TRBV28 and J is TRBJ1-2, with a tentative D call TRBD1 (6 bases). Per the germline V gene, CDR1 is MDHEN and CDR2 is SYDVKM. The length of the CDR3 is 18 residues. V lost 4 bases, J lost 5 bases, and 26 bases lay in between. CDR3 protein: CASSSPRGGSLARYGYTF. CDR3 coding DNA: TGTGCCAGCAGTTCGCCTAGGGGGGGGTCCCTGGCGAGGTATGGCTACACCTTC.

This clone showed up just a few times. The rearrangement links TRBV4-3 to TRBJ2-1; TRBD2 agrees at 8 bases. This CDR3 is 16 amino acids long. V dropped 5 bases and J dropped 0; count of bases not matched to a gene: 6. CDR1 and CDR2 from the germline V gene are LGHNA and YSLEER. The CDR3 region has the DNA TGCGCCAGCAGCTTTTCCGGGGGGGCCTCCTACAATGAGCAGTTCTTC. Translated, it gives CASSFSGGASYNEQFF.

This clone showed up just a few times. This chain connects TRBV18 to TRBJ2-3; 8 bases fit TRBD1. Germline CDR1 is KGHSH and CDR2 is LQKENI. The CDR3 runs 15 residues. V shed 3 bases and J 3 bases; nucleotides not matched to a gene: 5. The DNA for the CDR3 is TGTGCCAGCTCACCGGCGCAGGGGGCGACAGATACGCAGTATTTT. Amino acids: CASSPAQGATDTQYF.

The genes are TRBV28 and TRBJ2-7; 11 nucleotides agree with TRBD1. The junction had 3 bases not matched to a gene; V was cut back by 3 bases and J by 2 bases. Germline V lookup: CDR1 MDHEN, CDR2 SYDVKM. This CDR3 is 15 amino acids long. Written as DNA, the CDR3 is TGTGCCAGCAGTTTCGGGACAGGGGGACCCTACGAGCAGTACTTC. Its protein product is CASSFGTGGPYEQYF.

This clone appeared a few times. The CDR3 bases are TGTGCCAGCAGCTTAGACAGGCAAGAGACCCAGTACTTC. Protein sequence: CASSLDRQETQYF. The V and J genes are TRBV7-6 and TRBJ2-5; possibly TRBD1 for D (5 bases). Germline CDR1 and CDR2: SGHVS and FNYEAQ. V was shortened by 1 base and J by 2 bases, with 5 bases between the two germline ends. The CDR3 length is 13 residues.

This clone was recorded many times. CDR3 DNA: TGTGCCAGCTCACCAACCCGGGACGAGCAGTACTTC. Its translation is CASSPTRDEQYF. The rearrangement uses TRBV18 and TRBJ2-7, with D unclear. From germline, CDR1 is KGHSH and CDR2 LQKENI. V was clipped by 2 bases and J by 5 bases, with 7 bases between them. The CDR3 covers 12 residues.

This clone was observed a few times. The V and J genes are TRBV5-1 and TRBJ2-5; 7 positions match TRBD1. The CDR3 covers 14 residues. The V gene end was trimmed by 3 bases and the J gene end by 1 base; junction bases not matched to a gene: 3. CDR1 and CDR2 (germline): SGHRS, YFSETQ. CDR3 region: CASSWGQPQETQYF. The CDR3 coding sequence is TGCGCCAGCAGCTGGGGACAGCCCCAAGAGACCCAGTACTTC.

This clone has more than one count but fewer than ten. The CDR3 DNA sequence: TGTGCCAGCAGCTCGACAGGGATAGCGAACACCATATATTTT. It encodes CASSSTGIANTIYF. The rearrangement uses TRBV7-2 and TRBJ1-3, with TRBD1 matching 7 bases. This CDR3 spans 14 amino acids. Trimming removed 4 bases from V and 7 bases from J; junction bases left unmatched: 7. CDR1 is SGHTA and CDR2 is FQGNSA in the germline V gene.

The rearrangement links TRBV2 to TRBJ2-5; D call uncertain. The CDR3 length is 12 residues. V dropped 1 base and J dropped 4 bases, with 4 bases sitting between them. CDR1 is SNHLY, CDR2 FYNNEI, per germline. The CDR3 region is CASSEDRETQYF. The CDR3 DNA reads TGTGCCAGCAGTGAAGATCGAGAGACCCAGTACTTC.

The gene calls are TRBV6-6 and TRBJ2-3; perhaps TRBD2 as D (6 bases). V lost 6 bases and J 1 base, leaving 14 bases between the germline ends. The germline CDR1 and CDR2 sequences are MNHNY and SVGAGI (reference sequence). The CDR3 length is 15 residues. CDR3 loop: CASSSRDSGTDTQYF. In nucleotides, the CDR3 is TGTGCCAGCAGCAGCAGGGACTCCGGCACAGATACGCAGTATTTT.

This sequence joins TRBV13 and TRBJ2-3, with 8 bases that match TRBD1. Germline loops: CDR1 PRHDT, CDR2 FYEKMQ (reference sequence). The CDR3 runs 16 residues. Trimming cost V 6 bases and J 0 bases; bases outside gene matches: 8. In DNA, the CDR3 is TGTGCCAGCAGGTATGGACAGGGAAGGAGCACAGATACGCAGTATTTT. Translation gives CASRYGQGRSTDTQYF.

This clone was recorded a few times. This rearrangement joins TRBV7-2 to TRBJ1-4; the D gene is possibly TRBD1 (5 bases). In germline, CDR1 is SGHTA, CDR2 FQGNSA. V dropped 3 bases and J dropped 0 bases, with 8 bases sitting between them. The length of the CDR3 is 15 residues. CDR3 loop: CASSFQGTTNEKLFF. The CDR3, as DNA: TGTGCCAGCAGCTTCCAGGGCACAACTAATGAAAAACTGTTTTTT.

The chain employs TRBV7-2 and TRBJ2-2, with 9 bases fitting TRBD2. The CDR3 spans 15 residues. J gave up 5 bases and V 4 bases, and 5 bases lay outside the gene matches. Germline V gives CDR1 SGHTA, CDR2 FQGNSA. The CDR3: CASSSGLAGTGELFF. The CDR3 DNA reads as TGTGCCAGCAGCTCCGGGCTAGCGGGGACCGGGGAGCTGTTTTTT.

Only a few counts were recorded for this clone. The chain joins TRBV5-4 to TRBJ2-2; 11 bases are shared with TRBD2. Trimming removed 2 bases from V and 3 bases from J; junction bases left unmatched: 3. The CDR3 has 16 amino acids. Germline CDR1 and CDR2: SGHNT and YYREEE (reference sequence). The CDR3 DNA follows: TGTGCCAGCAGCTTCAAACTAGCGGGGGACACCGGGGAGCTGTTTTTT. This codes for CASSFKLAGDTGELFF.

The chain carries TRBV6-5 and TRBJ1-6, with a possible D match to TRBD1 (6 bases). Per germline, CDR1 MNHEY and CDR2 SVGAGI. Trimming left V 2 bases short and J 10 bases short, with 18 bases between. The CDR3 is 16 residues long. CDR3 sequence (DNA): TGTGCCAGCAGTTACGGCTCCAGGGGAGGGGACTCACCCCTCCACTTT. Its protein product is CASSYGSRGGDSPLHF.

This clone was counted a few times. This sequence joins TRBV7-9 and TRBJ1-3, with D hard to call. The germline V and J ends were trimmed by 1 base and 0 bases, with 7 bases remaining between them. Germline V gives CDR1 SEHNR, CDR2 FQNEAQ (reference sequence). The CDR3 runs 15 residues. The CDR3 coding sequence is TGTGCCAGCAGCTTAGGGTCAGGCTCTGGAAACACCATATATTTT. Translated, it gives CASSLGSGSGNTIYF.

This clone was counted between two and nine times. The chain links TRBV9 to TRBJ2-7; TRBD2 matches 16 bases. The CDR3 has 16 residues. The trim removed 3 bases at V and 7 bases at J, leaving 7 bases unmatched. Germline values: CDR1 SGDLS, CDR2 YYNGEE. DNA for the CDR3: TGTGCCAGCAGCGCGGGACTAGCGGGGGGGGAAATGGAGCAGTACTTC. Protein: CASSAGLAGGEMEQYF.